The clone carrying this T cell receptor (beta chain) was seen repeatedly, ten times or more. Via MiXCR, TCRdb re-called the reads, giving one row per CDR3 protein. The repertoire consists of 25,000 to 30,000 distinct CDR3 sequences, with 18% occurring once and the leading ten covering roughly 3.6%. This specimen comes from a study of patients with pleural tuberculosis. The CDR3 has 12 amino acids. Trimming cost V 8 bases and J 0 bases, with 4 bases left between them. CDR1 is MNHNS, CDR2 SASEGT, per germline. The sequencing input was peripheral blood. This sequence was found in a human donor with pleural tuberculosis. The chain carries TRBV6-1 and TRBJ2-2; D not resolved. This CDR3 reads CASRANTGELFF. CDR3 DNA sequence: TGTGCCAGCCGCGCGAACACCGGGGAGCTGTTTTTT.